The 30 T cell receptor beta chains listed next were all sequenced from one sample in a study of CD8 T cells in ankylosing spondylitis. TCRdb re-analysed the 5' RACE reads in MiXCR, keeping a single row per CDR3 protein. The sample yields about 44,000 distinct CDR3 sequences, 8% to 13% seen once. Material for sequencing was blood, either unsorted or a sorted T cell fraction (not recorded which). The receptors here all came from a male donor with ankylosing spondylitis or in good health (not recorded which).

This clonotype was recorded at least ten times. The CDR3 DNA follows: TGTGCCATCAGCCCCCGACTAGCCTCCTACAATGAGCAGTTCTTC. Translating it yields CAISPRLASYNEQFF. The chain couples TRBV10-3 to TRBJ2-1, with TRBD2 identical over 7 bases. V dropped 6 bases and J dropped 0; count of bases not matched to a gene: 5. This CDR3 comprises 15 residues. Germline CDR1 is ENHRY and CDR2 is SYGVKD.

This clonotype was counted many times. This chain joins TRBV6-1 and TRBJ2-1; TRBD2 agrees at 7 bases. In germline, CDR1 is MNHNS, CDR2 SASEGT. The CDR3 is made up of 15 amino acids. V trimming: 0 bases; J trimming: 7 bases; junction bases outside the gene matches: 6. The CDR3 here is CASSEARTSFNEQFF. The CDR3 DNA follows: TGTGCCAGCAGTGAAGCGCGGACTAGTTTTAATGAGCAGTTCTTC.

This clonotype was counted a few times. The CDR3 loop is CASSLNRGSGNTIYF. CDR3 sequence (DNA): TGTGCCAGCAGCTTAAACAGAGGATCTGGAAACACCATATATTTT. The V and J genes are TRBV11-2 and TRBJ1-3; no firm D call. Looked up from germline, CDR1 is SGHAT and CDR2 is FQNNGV. The CDR3 has 15 residues. Trimming pared 2 bases from V and 1 base from J, leaving 9 bases between.

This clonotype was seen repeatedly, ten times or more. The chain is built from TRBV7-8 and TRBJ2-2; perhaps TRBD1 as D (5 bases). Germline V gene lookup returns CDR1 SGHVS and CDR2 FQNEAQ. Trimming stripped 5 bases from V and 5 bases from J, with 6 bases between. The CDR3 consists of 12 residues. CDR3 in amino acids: CASSPGTGELFF. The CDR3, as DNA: TGTGCCAGCAGCCCAGGGACCGGGGAGCTGTTTTTT.

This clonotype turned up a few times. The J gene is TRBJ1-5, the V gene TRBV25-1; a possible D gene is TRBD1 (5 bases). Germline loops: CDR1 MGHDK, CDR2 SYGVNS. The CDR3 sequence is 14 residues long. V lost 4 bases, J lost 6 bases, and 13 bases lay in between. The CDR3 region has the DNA TGTGCCAGCAGTGGTGACAGTTTGAGTCAGCCCCAGCATTTT. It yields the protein CASSGDSLSQPQHF.

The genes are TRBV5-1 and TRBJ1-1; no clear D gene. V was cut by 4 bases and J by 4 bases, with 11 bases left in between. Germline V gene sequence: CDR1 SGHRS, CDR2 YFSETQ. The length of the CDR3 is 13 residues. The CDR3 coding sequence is TGCGCCAGCAGCCCCGCTTTTCGCACTGAAGCTTTCTTT. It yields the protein CASSPAFRTEAFF.

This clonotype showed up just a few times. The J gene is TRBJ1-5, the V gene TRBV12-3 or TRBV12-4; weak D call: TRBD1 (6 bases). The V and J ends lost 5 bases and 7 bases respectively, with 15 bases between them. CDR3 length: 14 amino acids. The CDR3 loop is CASSTTGVVQPQHF. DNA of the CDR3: TGTGCCAGCAGTACGACAGGTGTGGTACAGCCCCAGCATTTT.

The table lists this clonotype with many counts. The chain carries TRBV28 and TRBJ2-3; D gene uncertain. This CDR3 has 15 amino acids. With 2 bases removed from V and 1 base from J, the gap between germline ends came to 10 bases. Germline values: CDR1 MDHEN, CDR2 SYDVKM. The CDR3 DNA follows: TGTGCCAGCAGTTTAGTGATGCCCCGCACAGATACGCAGTATTTT. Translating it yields CASSLVMPRTDTQYF.

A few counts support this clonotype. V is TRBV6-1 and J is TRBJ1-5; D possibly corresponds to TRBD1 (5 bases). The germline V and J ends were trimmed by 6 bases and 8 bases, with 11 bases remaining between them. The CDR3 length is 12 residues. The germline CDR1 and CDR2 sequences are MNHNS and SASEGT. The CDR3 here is CASREGLEPQHF. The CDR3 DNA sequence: TGTGCCAGCAGGGAGGGGTTGGAGCCCCAGCATTTT.

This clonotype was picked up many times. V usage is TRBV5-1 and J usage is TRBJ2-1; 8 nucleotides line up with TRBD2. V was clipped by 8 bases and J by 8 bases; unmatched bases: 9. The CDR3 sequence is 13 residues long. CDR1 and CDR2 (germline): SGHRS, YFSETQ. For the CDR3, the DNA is TGCGCCAGTACTCTCGGGGGGGCCGATGAGCAGTTCTTC. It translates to CASTLGGADEQFF.

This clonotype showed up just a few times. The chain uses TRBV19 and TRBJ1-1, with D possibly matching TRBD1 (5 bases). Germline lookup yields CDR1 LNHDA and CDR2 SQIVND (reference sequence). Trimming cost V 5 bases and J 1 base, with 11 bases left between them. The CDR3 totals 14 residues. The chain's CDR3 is CASSLTVGNTEAFF. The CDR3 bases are TGTGCCAGTAGTTTGACAGTCGGGAACACTGAAGCTTTCTTT.

The CDR3 sequence is CASSPPYDSREKLFF. For the CDR3, the DNA is TGCGCCAGCAGCCCCCCTTATGACTCGCGGGAAAAACTGTTTTTT. This sequence joins TRBV5-1 and TRBJ1-4; no clear D. Deletions cut 4 bases from V and 8 bases from J, with 18 bases between. The CDR3 is made up of 15 amino acids. Germline V gene data show CDR1 as SGHRS and CDR2 as YFSETQ. Drawing the rest from reference TRBV5-1 and TRBJ1-4, the complete variable domain is KAGVTQTPRYLIKTRGQQVTLSCSPISGHRSVSWYQQTPGQGLQFLFEYFSETQRNKGNFPGRFSGRQFSNSRSEMNVSTLELGDSALYLCASSPPYDSREKLFFGSGTQLSVL.

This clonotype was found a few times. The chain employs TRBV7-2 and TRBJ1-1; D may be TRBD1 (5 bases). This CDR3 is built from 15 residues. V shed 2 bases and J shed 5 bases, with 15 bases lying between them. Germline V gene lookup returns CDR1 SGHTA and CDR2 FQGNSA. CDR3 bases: TGTGCCAGCAGCTTAAAGATCCAGGGTCAGACTGAAGCTTTCTTT. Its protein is CASSLKIQGQTEAFF. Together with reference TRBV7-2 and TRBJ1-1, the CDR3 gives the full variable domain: GAGVSQSPSNKVTEKGKDVELRCDPISGHTALYWYRQSLGQGLEFLIYFQGNSAPDKSGLPSDRFSAERTGGSVSTLTIQRTQQEDSAVYLCASSLKIQGQTEAFFGQGTRLTVV.

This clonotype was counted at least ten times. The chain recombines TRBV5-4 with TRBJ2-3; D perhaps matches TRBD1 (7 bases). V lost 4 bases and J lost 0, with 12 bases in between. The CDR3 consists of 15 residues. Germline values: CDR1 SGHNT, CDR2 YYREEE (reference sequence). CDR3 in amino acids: CASSAGQPSTDTQYF. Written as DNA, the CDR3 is TGTGCCAGCAGCGCGGGACAGCCCAGCACAGATACGCAGTATTTT.

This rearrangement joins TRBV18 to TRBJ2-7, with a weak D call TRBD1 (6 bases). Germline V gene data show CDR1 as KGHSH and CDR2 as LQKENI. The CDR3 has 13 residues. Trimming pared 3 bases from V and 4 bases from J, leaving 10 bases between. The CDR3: CASSPGQSYEQYF. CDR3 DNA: TGTGCCAGCTCACCCGGACAGTCTTACGAGCAGTACTTC.

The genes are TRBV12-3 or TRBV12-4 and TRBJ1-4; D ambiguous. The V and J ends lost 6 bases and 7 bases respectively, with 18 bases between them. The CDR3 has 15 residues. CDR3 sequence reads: CASRLGALLTEKLFF. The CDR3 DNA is TGTGCCAGCAGGCTTGGAGCTCTCCTGACTGAAAAACTGTTTTTT.

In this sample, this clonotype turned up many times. CDR3 DNA: TGCGCCAGCAGCTTGAAGGTTTCTGGGGCCAACGTCCTGACTTTC. It specifies CASSLKVSGANVLTF. This chain joins TRBV5-1 and TRBJ2-6; D is unresolved. This CDR3 contains 15 residues. Germline V gene data show CDR1 as SGHRS and CDR2 as YFSETQ. The V gene lost 1 base and the J gene lost 1 base, with 6 bases spanning the gap.

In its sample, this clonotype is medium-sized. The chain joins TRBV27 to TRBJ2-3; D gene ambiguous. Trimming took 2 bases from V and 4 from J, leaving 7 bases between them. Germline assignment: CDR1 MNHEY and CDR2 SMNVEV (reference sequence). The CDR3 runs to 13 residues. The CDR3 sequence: CASSLGPPDTQYF. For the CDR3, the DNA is TGTGCCAGCAGTTTAGGGCCCCCAGATACGCAGTATTTT.

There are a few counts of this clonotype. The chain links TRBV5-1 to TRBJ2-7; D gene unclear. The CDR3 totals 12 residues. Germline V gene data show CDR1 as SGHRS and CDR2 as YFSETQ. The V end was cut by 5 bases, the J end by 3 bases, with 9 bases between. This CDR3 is CASSDINYEQYF. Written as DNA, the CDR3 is TGCGCCAGCAGTGACATAAACTACGAGCAGTACTTC.

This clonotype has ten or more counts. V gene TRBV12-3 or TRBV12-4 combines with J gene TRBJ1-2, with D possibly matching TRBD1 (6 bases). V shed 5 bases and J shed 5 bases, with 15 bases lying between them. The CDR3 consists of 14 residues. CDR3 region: CASSPGGHSYGYTF. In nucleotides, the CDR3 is TGTGCCAGCAGTCCCGGGGGGCATAGTTATGGCTACACCTTC.

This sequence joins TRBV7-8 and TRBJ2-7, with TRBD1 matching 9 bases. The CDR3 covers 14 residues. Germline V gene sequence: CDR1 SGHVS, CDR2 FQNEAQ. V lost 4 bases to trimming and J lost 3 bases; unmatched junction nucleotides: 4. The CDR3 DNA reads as TGTGCCAGCAGCTCGATGACAGGGGGCTACGAGCAGTACTTC. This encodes CASSSMTGGYEQYF.

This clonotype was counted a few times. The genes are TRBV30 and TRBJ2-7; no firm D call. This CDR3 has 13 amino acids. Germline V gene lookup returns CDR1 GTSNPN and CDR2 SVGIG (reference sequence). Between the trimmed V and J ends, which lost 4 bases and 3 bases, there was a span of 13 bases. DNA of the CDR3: TGTGCCTGGACGGGCCCCCCCAACTACGAGCAGTACTTC. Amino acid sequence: CAWTGPPNYEQYF.

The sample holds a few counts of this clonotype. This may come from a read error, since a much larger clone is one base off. For the CDR3, the DNA is TGTGCCAGCAGTTTAGAGTCAGGGCAAGAGGCCCAGTACTTC. Translating it yields CASSLESGQEAQYF. The chain has TRBV27 and TRBJ2-5; possibly TRBD1 for D (5 bases). This CDR3 region has 14 residues. Germline-derived CDR1 and CDR2 are MNHEY and SMNVEV (reference sequence).

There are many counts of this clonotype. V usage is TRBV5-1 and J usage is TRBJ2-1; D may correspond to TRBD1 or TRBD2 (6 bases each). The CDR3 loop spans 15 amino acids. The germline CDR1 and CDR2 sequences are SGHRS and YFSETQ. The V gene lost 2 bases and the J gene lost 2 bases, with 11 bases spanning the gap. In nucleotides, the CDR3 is TGCGCCAGCAGCTTAAGTGGGGGGCCCTACAATGAGCAGTTCTTC. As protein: CASSLSGGPYNEQFF.

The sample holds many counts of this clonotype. CDR3 in amino acids: CASGKQGAENEQFF. CDR3 in DNA: TGCGCCAGCGGAAAACAGGGGGCAGAGAATGAGCAGTTCTTC. The chain joins TRBV5-1 to TRBJ2-1; 9 bases fit TRBD1. Germline V CDR1 and CDR2: SGHRS, YFSETQ. This CDR3 has 14 amino acids. The trim removed 7 bases at V and 7 bases at J, leaving 9 bases unmatched.

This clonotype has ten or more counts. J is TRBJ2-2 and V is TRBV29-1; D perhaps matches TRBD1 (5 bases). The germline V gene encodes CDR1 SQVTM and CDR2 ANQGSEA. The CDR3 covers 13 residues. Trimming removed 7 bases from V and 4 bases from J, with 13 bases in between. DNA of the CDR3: TGCAGCGGGTCGGACAAATCCACCGGGGAGCTGTTTTTT. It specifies CSGSDKSTGELFF.

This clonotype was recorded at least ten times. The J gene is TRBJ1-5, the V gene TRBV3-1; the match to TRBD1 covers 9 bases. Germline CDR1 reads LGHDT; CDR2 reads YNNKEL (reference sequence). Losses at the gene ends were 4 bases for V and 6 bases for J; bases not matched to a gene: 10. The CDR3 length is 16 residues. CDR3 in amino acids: CASSLGTGGAVQPQHF. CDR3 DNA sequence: TGTGCCAGCAGCCTAGGAACAGGGGGCGCGGTTCAGCCCCAGCATTTT.

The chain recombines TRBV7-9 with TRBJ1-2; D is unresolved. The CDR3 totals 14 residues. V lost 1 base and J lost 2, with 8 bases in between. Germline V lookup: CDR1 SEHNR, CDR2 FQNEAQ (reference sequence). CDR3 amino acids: CASSLEGWNYGYTF. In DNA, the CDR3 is TGTGCCAGCAGCTTAGAGGGCTGGAACTATGGCTACACCTTC.

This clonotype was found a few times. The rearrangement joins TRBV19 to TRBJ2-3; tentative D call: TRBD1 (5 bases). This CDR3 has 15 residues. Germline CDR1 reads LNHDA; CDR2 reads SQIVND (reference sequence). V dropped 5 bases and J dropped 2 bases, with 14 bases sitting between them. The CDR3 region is CASSAVQGHTDTQYF. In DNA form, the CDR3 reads TGTGCCAGTAGTGCCGTCCAAGGACACACAGATACGCAGTATTTT. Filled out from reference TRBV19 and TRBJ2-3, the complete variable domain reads DGGITQSPKYLFRKEGQNVTLSCEQNLNHDAMYWYRQDPGQGLRLIYYSQIVNDFQKGDIAEGYSVSREKKESFPLTVTSAQKNPTAFYLCASSAVQGHTDTQYFGPGTRLTVL.

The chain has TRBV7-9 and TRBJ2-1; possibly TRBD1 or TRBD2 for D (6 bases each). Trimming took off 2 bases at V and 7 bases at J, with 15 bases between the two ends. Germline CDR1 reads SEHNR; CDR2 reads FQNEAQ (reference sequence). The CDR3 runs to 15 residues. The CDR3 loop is CASSLRGGQVNEQFF. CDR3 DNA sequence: TGTGCCAGCAGCTTAAGAGGGGGGCAGGTAAATGAGCAGTTCTTC.